Detailed here is one T cell receptor (beta chain). Its antigen is currently not known. No qualities accompany the bases; no much larger clone lies one base away. TCR beta VDJ combination and CDR3 sequence profiling used genomic DNA as the template. TCR repertoire sequencing was run on an Illumina HiSeq 2000. The authors processed their data as follows. TRBV/TRBJ rearrangement plots, CDR3 size and DJ length profiles, and Simpson's diversity index were used to evaluate the repertoires. The most abundant DNA sequence in the deep sequencing data was taken as the immunodominant clone. CDR3 amino acid sequences were screened for sharing across subjects and compared with published repertoires and the VDJdb database. Through fastp at Q25 and MiXCR, TCRdb rebuilt clones from the public reads, retaining in-frame beta chains. Each entry is one CDR3 protein sequence, shown with its most common DNA and genes. Clone size and V and J calls follow TCRdb, not the original study. This sample has around 130,000 distinct CDR3 sequences in its table, and 48% of those were observed once. The leading ten clones occupy 2% to 3% of the sample.

In the study, sorted CD4+ and CD8+ blood T cells from patients with severe aplastic anemia and from healthy subjects underwent deep sequencing of TCR repertoires. Ficoll-Paque density gradient centrifugation was used to isolate peripheral blood mononuclear cells. CD4+ and CD8+ T cells were sorted by FACS or magnetic beads before DNA extraction. This sample stems from a study of CD8+CD57+ T cells in acquired aplastic anemia (dated by TCRdb to the late 2010s). Context from the whole study: On average, sorted CD4+ and CD8+ cells yielded around 3.4 ug of extracted DNA, with a range of 0.2 to 27.4 ug. Healthy donor samples averaged roughly 10 million reads for CD4+ and about 12 million for CD8+ cells.

What the research found in general, with its limitations: Between patients and healthy controls, no significant difference in CD8+ Simpson's diversity was found (P=0.060). Roughly 29 CD8+ CDR3 sequences were found to be shared between patients and controls, but these sequences appeared to be highly expressed in patients and within the immunodominant clones of the patients.

The clonotype was recovered from a human donor in good health, serving as a control. The source material was sorted CD4+, CD8+, or CD8+CD57+ T cells (not recorded which) from PBMCs.

Read as DNA, the sequence is TGCGCCAGCAGCTTCACGGACAGCTACGAGCAGTACTTC. Its translation reads: CASSFTDSYEQYF. The chain links TRBV5-1 with TRBJ2-7, and possibly TRBD1, on 6 matching bases. The junction carries 9 bases between V and J, which are trimmed by 2 bases and 3 bases respectively. The CDR3 spans 13 residues, from the cysteine through the phenylalanine. Just CDR3 DNA is preserved here, 39 bases in frame from base 1. The CDR1 and CDR2 encoded by the germline V gene are SGHRS and YFSETQ.